These 15 T cell receptor beta chains originate from one sample sequenced in a study of blood T cell repertoires in COVID-19. TCRdb's table, derived via immunoSEQ multiplex PCR, lists solely in-frame clones and lacks some. This repertoire shows approximately 110,000 clones, approximately 85% found once; its top ten account for around 6%. Sequencing was performed on peripheral blood. These receptors all come from a woman aged 60 to 75 with COVID-19, enrolled during active disease.

This sequence joins TRBV11-2 and TRBJ2-2; TRBD2 matches at 9 bases. This CDR3 region has 15 residues. The V gene end was trimmed by 2 bases and the J gene end by 9 bases; junction bases not matched to a gene: 7. Germline V gene sequence: CDR1 SGHAT, CDR2 FQNNGV. CDR3 nucleotides: TGTGCCAGCAGCTTAAGAGGACTAGCGAACAGGGAGCTGTTTTTT. Encoded protein: CASSLRGLANRELFF.

This clone was observed a handful of times. This sequence joins TRBV7-9 and TRBJ1-3; 7 positions agree with TRBD1. The CDR3 consists of 16 residues. The ends lost 3 bases at V and 1 base at J; junction bases unmatched: 6. Per the germline V gene, CDR1 is SEHNR and CDR2 is FQNEAQ (reference sequence). The CDR3 sequence: CASSLYRGNSGNTIYF. The CDR3 DNA follows: TGTGCCAGCAGCTTGTACAGGGGCAATTCTGGAAACACCATATATTTT.

The rearrangement uses TRBV3-1 (or the pseudogene TRBV3-2) and TRBJ1-6; no clear D. With 0 bases removed from V and 7 bases from J, the gap between germline ends came to 13 bases. The germline V gene encodes CDR1 LGHDT and CDR2 YNNKEL (reference sequence). This CDR3 contains 16 residues. The DNA for the CDR3 is TGTGCCAGCAGCCAAGATCCGGGTCACGGGAATTCACCCCTCCACTTT. As protein: CASSQDPGHGNSPLHF.

J is TRBJ1-2 and V is TRBV9, with 7 bases fitting TRBD1. With V trimmed by 4 bases and J by 4 bases, 10 bases remained unmatched. The V gene's germline CDR1 is SGDLS and CDR2 YYNGEE. This CDR3 spans 15 amino acids. The CDR3 here is CASSPGTVSFYGYTF. The CDR3 coding sequence is TGTGCCAGCAGCCCCGGGACAGTCTCTTTCTATGGCTACACCTTC.

J is TRBJ2-6 and V is TRBV29-1, with D possibly matching TRBD1 (6 bases). This CDR3 spans 17 amino acids. V lost 1 base to trimming and J lost 0 bases, with 13 bases between them. CDR1 and CDR2 (germline): SQVTM, ANQGSEA. The CDR3 sequence is CSVEVRTDFSGANVLTF. CDR3 DNA sequence: TGCAGCGTTGAAGTAAGGACAGACTTCTCTGGGGCCAACGTCCTGACTTTC.

The chain has TRBV4-1 and TRBJ2-7, with D maybe TRBD1 (7 bases). V was clipped by 5 bases and J by 3 bases, with 17 bases between them. The CDR3 runs to 15 residues. CDR1 MGHRA and CDR2 YSYEKL come from the germline V gene. The DNA of the CDR3 is TGCGCCAGCAGCGAAAGGGGCGGGGACAGCTACGAGCAGTACTTC. Translating it yields CASSERGGDSYEQYF.

The rearrangement links TRBV7-6 to TRBJ2-7; a possible D gene is TRBD2 (5 bases). CDR1 is SGHVS, CDR2 FNYEAQ, per germline. The CDR3 contains 12 residues. Trimming took 5 bases from V and 7 from J, leaving 12 bases between them. CDR3 sequence: CASSPPGGEQYF. In nucleotides, the CDR3 is TGTGCCAGCAGCCCCCCCGGCGGGGAGCAGTACTTC.

The rearrangement joins TRBV3-1 (or the pseudogene TRBV3-2) to TRBJ1-3, with a possible D match to TRBD1 (5 bases). The CDR3 totals 13 residues. With 6 bases removed from V and 5 bases from J, the gap between germline ends came to 11 bases. Per germline, CDR1 LGHDT and CDR2 YNNKEL (reference sequence). The CDR3 DNA reads as TGTGCCAGCAGTGGACCGGACAGAAACACCATATATTTT. Residues: CASSGPDRNTIYF.

This clone was seen once. The chain combines TRBV3-1 (or the pseudogene TRBV3-2) with TRBJ1-2; possibly TRBD1 for D (6 bases). The CDR3 covers 13 residues. V was clipped by 4 bases and J by 8 bases, with 14 bases between them. Looked up from germline, CDR1 is LGHDT and CDR2 is YNNKEL (reference sequence). For the CDR3, the DNA is TGTGCCAGCAGCCCTGGGGGGGCGCGGGGCTACACCTTC. This codes for CASSPGGARGYTF.

The rearrangement joins TRBV19 to TRBJ1-5, with 9 bases identical to TRBD1. Trimming at V came to 7 bases and at J to 1 base, leaving 5 bases not matched to a gene. CDR1 is LNHDA and CDR2 is SQIVND in the germline V gene (reference sequence). This CDR3 is built from 15 residues. CDR3 nucleotides: TGTGCCAGTACCGTGGGACAGGGAAGCAATCAGCCCCAGCATTTT. Translated: CASTVGQGSNQPQHF.

There are a few counts of this clone. The chain carries TRBV9 and TRBJ1-3, with D hard to call. V lost 3 bases and J 1 base, leaving 14 bases between the germline ends. The CDR3 covers 16 residues. CDR1 SGDLS and CDR2 YYNGEE come from the germline V gene. As DNA, the CDR3 is TGTGCCAGCAGCGAGAAGAACTTCTCTTCTGGAAACACCATATATTTT. It specifies CASSEKNFSSGNTIYF.

The chain has TRBV19 and TRBJ1-4; a weak D match, TRBD1 (5 bases). The length of the CDR3 is 15 residues. Germline values: CDR1 LNHDA, CDR2 SQIVND (reference sequence). V was trimmed by 7 bases and J by 0 bases, leaving 12 bases between them. The CDR3 protein is CASTLGGATNEKLFF. As DNA, the CDR3 is TGTGCCAGTACCCTGGGGGGGGCAACTAATGAAAAACTGTTTTTT.

V gene TRBV9 combines with J gene TRBJ2-5, with 10 bases that match TRBD2. V shed 0 bases, J shed 6 bases, and the junction held 8 bases outside the gene matches. Germline V lookup: CDR1 SGDLS, CDR2 YYNGEE. CDR3 length: 16 amino acids. In nucleotides, the CDR3 is TGTGCCAGCAGCGTAGGAGCGGGGGGGCATGCAAAGACCCAGTACTTC. Its translation: CASSVGAGGHAKTQYF.

The chain has TRBV7-3 and TRBJ1-1; 7 bases align to TRBD1. Germline V gives CDR1 SGHTA, CDR2 FQGTGA. This CDR3 is 14 amino acids long. The J segment lost 0 bases and the V segment lost 5 bases, leaving 3 bases of the junction unmatched. The CDR3 bases are TGTGCCAGCAGCCAAGGGACAGTGAACACTGAAGCTTTCTTT. Translated: CASSQGTVNTEAFF.

The chain carries TRBV21-1 and TRBJ2-2; the D call TRBD1 from the table was never checked on the DNA. TRBV21-1 is an annotated pseudogene. CDR3 length: 18 amino acids. The CDR3 spells CASSKQAGTPTRTGELFF. The CDR3 DNA reads as TGTGCCAGCAGCAAACAGGCCGGGACACCCACTCGGACCGGGGAGCTGTTTTTT.